Following are 5 T cell receptor beta chains from one sample sequenced in a study of blood T cell repertoires in COVID-19. Libraries were prepared by immunoSEQ multiplex PCR; TCRdb keeps only in-frame clonotypes and omits some of them. This sample yields about 210,000 clones, of which less than 90% are seen a single time; 0.7% to 0.85% belongs to the top ten. The sample comprised peripheral blood. These receptors were taken from a woman in her 70s with acute or convalescent COVID-19.

This clone was counted between two and nine times. This chain connects TRBV27 to TRBJ1-2, with 7 bases matching TRBD1. Per the germline V gene, CDR1 is MNHEY and CDR2 is SMNVEV (reference sequence). The CDR3 covers 15 residues. J lost 2 bases, V lost 6 bases, and 9 bases had no gene match. The CDR3 nucleotides read TGTGCCAGCAGACCAGCCGACAGGGTGAACTATGGCTACACCTTC. Translated, it gives CASRPADRVNYGYTF.

The chain carries TRBV20-1 and TRBJ1-6; TRBD1 aligns across 8 bases. In germline, CDR1 is DFQATT, CDR2 SNEGSKA (reference sequence). The CDR3 covers 19 residues. V gave up 3 bases and J gave up 7 bases; unmatched junction bases: 20. CDR3 sequence reads: CSASMWGSQGAFENSPLHF. CDR3 in DNA: TGCAGTGCTAGTATGTGGGGGAGCCAGGGGGCATTTGAAAATTCACCCCTCCACTTT.

CDR3 region: CASSTTPLGAGETQYF. The CDR3 coding sequence is TGTGCCAGCAGCACCACCCCGCTAGGTGCGGGAGAGACCCAGTACTTC. This chain links TRBV5-4 with TRBJ2-5; TRBD2 is a possible D gene (5 bases). Trimming shortened V by 4 bases and J by 4 bases, and 20 bases separated the two germline ends. This CDR3 spans 16 amino acids. Per the germline V gene, CDR1 is SGHNT and CDR2 is YYREEE (reference sequence).

The chain recombines TRBV5-1 with TRBJ1-1; D call uncertain. Germline V gives CDR1 SGHRS, CDR2 YFSETQ. The CDR3 consists of 13 residues. Trimming pared 0 bases from V and 3 bases from J, leaving 6 bases between. The CDR3 DNA sequence: TGCGCCAGCAGCTTGGTTCCGGACACTGAAGCTTTCTTT. It encodes CASSLVPDTEAFF.

The J gene is TRBJ2-3, the V gene TRBV27, with D tentatively TRBD1 (5 bases). The V gene lost 0 bases and the J gene lost 14 bases, with 15 bases spanning the gap. Germline-derived CDR1 and CDR2 are MNHEY and SMNVEV (reference sequence). This CDR3 comprises 13 residues. The CDR3 sequence is CASSLSKQGGSYF. The CDR3 nucleotides read TGTGCCAGCAGTTTATCGAAGCAGGGTGGGTCGTATTTT.